Listed below are T cell receptor beta chains from one sample, sequenced in a study of blood T cell repertoires in COVID-19. Only in-frame clones appear in the TCRdb table, and some are missing; sequencing was by immunoSEQ multiplex PCR. Of 200,000 to 300,000 clones listed, more than 75% are singletons. The sample consisted of peripheral blood. Receptors originate from a woman in her fifties or sixties with COVID-19, enrolled during active disease. CDR3s include the opening cysteine and the closing phenylalanine or tryptophan. Each record gives: clone size, CDR3 length, J gene, V gene, D gene, CDR3 DNA, CDR3 protein. The D gene is left open where the match is weak. Only part of the rows carry a size: once, few, many, or a class if the clone is expanded.

>.|15|TRBJ2-1|TRBV19|.
TGTGCCAGTAGTATGCGGGACGGGGTGGCCAATGAGCAGTTCTTC
CASSMRDGVANEQFF
>.|15|TRBJ1-5|TRBV27|TRBD1
TGTGCCAGCAGATCCGGGACAGGGGGAAATCAGCCCCAGCATTTT
CASRSGTGGNQPQHF
>once|15|TRBJ2-2|TRBV5-1|TRBD2
TGCGCCAGCAGTCAAGGGACTAGCGGATCCGGGGAGCTGTTTTTT
CASSQGTSGSGELFF
>.|15|TRBJ1-1|TRBV5-1|.
TGCGCCAGCAGCTTGCGGGACAAGAGTTGGTCTGAAGCTTTCTTT
CASSLRDKSWSEAFF
>.|15|TRBJ2-2|TRBV19|TRBD1
TGTGCCAGTACCGTACAGGGGGGAAACACCGGGGAGCTGTTTTTT
CASTVQGGNTGELFF
>.|14|TRBJ2-1|TRBV28|TRBD2
TGTGCCAGCACCGGGACTAGCGGATACAATGAGCAGTTCTTC
CASTGTSGYNEQFF
>.|15|TRBJ2-5|TRBV19|TRBD1
TGTGCCAGTAGTCAGGCGACAGGGGCAGGACAGACCCAGTACTTC
CASSQATGAGQTQYF
>.|15|TRBJ1-2|TRBV6-5|TRBD1
TGTGCCAGCAGCGCCGACAGGGTGTTAATCTATGGCTACACCTTC
CASSADRVLIYGYTF
>.|15|TRBJ2-1|TRBV18|.
TGTGCCAGCTCACCCCCTGGACTCGTGAGTAATGAGCAGTTCTTC
CASSPPGLVSNEQFF
>few|14|TRBJ2-5|TRBV6-6|TRBD1
TGTGCCAGCAGGCCGGGACAGAACCAAGAGACCCAGTACTTC
CASRPGQNQETQYF
>.|15|TRBJ2-7|TRBV5-1|TRBD2
TGCGCCAGCAGCTTGAGCGGGATGCCCTCCTACGAGCAGTACTTC
CASSLSGMPSYEQYF
>.|14|TRBJ2-1|TRBV28|TRBD2
TGTGCCAGCAGTTCCCCGGGACTAGCGGGTGAGCAGTTCTTC
CASSSPGLAGEQFF
>once|16|TRBJ1-3|TRBV11-2|TRBD1
TGTGCCAGCACTAGGGCGGGACAGGGGGCTGGAAACACCATATATTTT
CASTRAGQGAGNTIYF
>.|16|TRBJ2-3|TRBV9|TRBD1
TGTGCCAGCAGCGTAGTTGGGACAGGGGCCACAGATACGCAGTATTTT
CASSVVGTGATDTQYF
>.|14|TRBJ2-1|TRBV7-9|.
TGTGCCAGCAGCTTAGCCCCCAGTCGCAATGAGCAGTTCTTC
CASSLAPSRNEQFF
>.|14|TRBJ2-3|TRBV29-1|.
TGCAGCGTTGAAGATGGAGCGGTCACAGATACGCAGTATTTT
CSVEDGAVTDTQYF
>.|18|TRBJ2-2|TRBV11-3|TRBD2
TGTGCCAGCAGCTTCCGGACTAGCGGGAGGAGCCAAACCGGGGAGCTGTTTTTT
CASSFRTSGRSQTGELFF
>.|13|TRBJ1-2|TRBV5-1|.
TGCGCCAGCAGCTTCCTACAGGGTCGCGGCTACACCTTC
CASSFLQGRGYTF
>once|18|TRBJ2-6|TRBV7-3|TRBD2
TGTGCCAGCAGCTTAACTGGGACTAGCGGGACTGGGGCCAACGTCCTGACTTTC
CASSLTGTSGTGANVLTF
>.|15|TRBJ1-4|TRBV7-2|.
TGTGCCAGCAGCTTAGGTGGCAGGGCGGCTGAAAAACTGTTTTTT
CASSLGGRAAEKLFF
>.|13|TRBJ2-5|TRBV28|.
TGTGCCAGCAGTAATCAGGGACTGGAGACCCAGTACTTC
CASSNQGLETQYF
>.|17|TRBJ1-5|TRBV19|TRBD1
TGTGCCAGTAGTCCAACGCTGACAGGGCTGGGCAATCAGCCCCAGCATTTT
CASSPTLTGLGNQPQHF
>.|14|TRBJ2-5|TRBV6-2/TRBV6-3|.
TGTGCCAGCAGTGCTCCCCAGGGGTTGGAGACCCAGTACTTC
CASSAPQGLETQYF
>.|16|TRBJ1-3|TRBV7-9|.
TGTGCCAGCAGCTTAGACAGTCGATTCTCTGGAAACACCATATATTTT
CASSLDSRFSGNTIYF
>.|16|TRBJ2-3|TRBV29-1|.
TGCAGCGTTGAAGGGGGACTTCAGAGCACAGCAGATACGCAGTATTTT
CSVEGGLQSTADTQYF
>.|18|TRBJ1-4|TRBV5-3|.
TGTGCCAGAAGCTTGGGAGGGGCTACAGGGAGAACTAATGAAAAACTGTTTTTT
CARSLGGATGRTNEKLFF
>.|12|TRBJ2-5|TRBV5-1|.
TGCGCCAGCAGCTTGGCCGTTGAGACCCAGTACTTC
CASSLAVETQYF
>.|16|TRBJ1-4|TRBV3-1/TRBV3-2|.
TGTGCCAGCAGCCAGTTGACATCGGCAGGGAATGAAAAACTGTTTTTT
CASSQLTSAGNEKLFF
>.|15|TRBJ2-5|TRBV4-3|.
TGCGCCAGCAGCCAAGATCGCACAAATCAAGAGACCCAGTACTTC
CASSQDRTNQETQYF
>.|17|TRBJ2-2|TRBV6-2/TRBV6-3|TRBD2
TGTGCCAGCAGTCCACCCTCCCTAGCGGGGGCGACCGGGGAGCTGTTTTTT
CASSPPSLAGATGELFF
>.|16|TRBJ2-5|TRBV5-1|TRBD2
TGCGCCAGCAGTAGTTCAGTTCGACTAGCCCAAGAGACCCAGTACTTC
CASSSSVRLAQETQYF
>.|13|TRBJ1-1|TRBV6-5|.
TGTGCCAGCACCCGATCTTCGGACACTGAAGCTTTCTTT
CASTRSSDTEAFF
>.|15|TRBJ2-7|TRBV20-1|TRBD1
TGCAGTGCTAGTAACAGGGACAGGGGTTTGCACGAGCAGTACTTC
CSASNRDRGLHEQYF
>once|14|TRBJ1-4|TRBV25-1|.
TGTGCCAGCAGCCTGACGGGGGGTAATGAAAAACTGTTTTTT
CASSLTGGNEKLFF
>.|14|TRBJ2-7|TRBV9|.
TGTGCCAGCAGCGTACAGGGGAATTCCTACGAGCAGTACTTC
CASSVQGNSYEQYF
>.|14|TRBJ2-5|TRBV19|TRBD2
TGTGCCAGTAGTTCTAGCGGGAGGGGTGAGACCCAGTACTTC
CASSSSGRGETQYF
>.|11|TRBJ2-7|TRBV20-1|.
TGCAGTGCTACTCTACCCTACGAGCAGTACTTC
CSATLPYEQYF
>.|15|TRBJ2-1|TRBV19|TRBD2
TGTGCCAGTAGTATGGGACTAGCGGGAGGCGATGAGCAGTTCTTC
CASSMGLAGGDEQFF
>.|15|TRBJ2-5|TRBV18|.
TGTGCCAGCTCCCACCCCTTCGCGGACCAAGAGACCCAGTACTTC
CASSHPFADQETQYF
>.|17|TRBJ2-2|TRBV7-2|TRBD2
TGTGCCAGCAGCCACCCCCCCGGGGGGGCGAACACCGGGGAGCTGTTTTTT
CASSHPPGGANTGELFF
>.|14|TRBJ1-5|TRBV7-2|.
TGTGCCAGCAGCTCCGACAGAAGCAATCAGCCCCAGCATTTT
CASSSDRSNQPQHF
>.|13|TRBJ1-2|TRBV9|.
TGTGCCAGCAGCGTAGTGGCAGGGCACGGCTACACCTTC
CASSVVAGHGYTF
>.|13|TRBJ1-6|TRBV10-3|TRBD1
TGTGCCATGGGACAGGAGGTTAATTCACCCCTCCACTTT
CAMGQEVNSPLHF
>.|16|TRBJ2-3|TRBV18|.
TGTGCCAGCTCACCGAAGGCAGGGTCTAGCACAGATACGCAGTATTTT
CASSPKAGSSTDTQYF
>once|15|TRBJ1-6|TRBV19|.
TGTGCCAGTAGGGAGGGGAGCTCCTATAATTCACCCCTCCACTTT
CASREGSSYNSPLHF